The 2 T cell receptor beta chains presented below share a single source sample, sequenced in a study of T cell responses to AZD1222 COVID-19 vaccine. The table came from immunoSEQ multiplex PCR; TCRdb's copy has only in-frame clones and leaves some out. The profile covers 100,000 to 120,000 clones, with 88% appearing a single time and about 2.7% taken by the ten largest. The sequences come from peripheral blood, collected on day 0 of AZD1222 vaccination. The origin of the receptors is an adult in good health.

The rearrangement links TRBV24-1 to TRBJ2-1, with D uncertain. From germline, CDR1 is KGHDR and CDR2 SFDVKD. The CDR3 length is 14 residues. Trimming left V 6 bases short and J 5 bases short, with 13 bases between. CDR3 protein: CATSFGLRNNEQFF. The DNA of the CDR3 is TGTGCCACCAGTTTTGGGCTCCGTAACAATGAGCAGTTCTTC.

A remark on this clone: This CDR3 is also generated by other DNA sequences in the sample. This sequence joins TRBV12-3 or TRBV12-4 and TRBJ1-2, with D possibly matching TRBD1 (6 bases). The CDR3 loop spans 13 amino acids. V was clipped by 6 bases and J by 4 bases, with 12 bases between them. The CDR3, as DNA: TGTGCCAGCAGCCTCAGGGGAGGCTATGGCTACACCTTC. Translating it yields CASSLRGGYGYTF.